This record looks at one T cell receptor beta chain sequence and its context. The antigen is not known. Using immunoSEQ multiplex PCR, the repertoire was profiled, and TCRdb retains in-frame clones only, with some absent. Among about 160,000 clones listed, roughly nine tenths were seen once. It was the approximately 110-subject validation cohort, separate from the 666-subject first cohort, to which the donors belonged. The CDR3 totals 15 residues. V lost 5 bases and J lost 0, with 8 bases in between. From germline, CDR1 is SGHAT and CDR2 FQNNGV. This sample stems from a study of cytomegalovirus exposure and HLA in healthy donors. Study summary: The use of the same platform for the approximately 130 validation repertoires and the 666 first-cohort repertoires was reported by a later analysis. Overall study findings and caveats: Cytomegalovirus-associated TCR beta chains were listed, numbering roughly 150.

The clonotype originates from a woman under 40 in good health and CMV-seronegative. Material: PBMCs. The rearrangement joins TRBV11-2 to TRBJ2-6; D gene unclear. CDR3 protein: CASSLTHSGANVLTF. In DNA, the CDR3 is TGTGCCAGCAGCCTCACCCACTCTGGGGCCAACGTCCTGACTTTC.